The T cell receptor (beta chain) under discussion was sequenced for a study of T cells after posttransplantation cyclophosphamide. General observations from the study: Later post-transplant blood repertoires were often dominated by donor CD8+ memory clones. Blood and skin or GI T cell repertoires showed limited TRB overlap. Recipient CMV seropositivity and CMV reactivation strongly tracked TRB clonality.

As concerns this clone: Antigen: not known.

Assay used: immunoSEQ multiplex PCR; TCRdb lists only in-frame clones, some missing. Of some 840 clones in the sample, approximately 52% are singletons; the top ten hold approximately 50%. A marrow graft followed busulfan-fludarabine conditioning, with cyclophosphamide on days +3 and +4. The sequence was obtained from a female patient between 55 and 75 years old who received an allogeneic stem cell transplant from a related donor and was CMV-positive. Some T cells may have come from the graft donor. Sequences were derived from CD8+ T cells sorted from blood, sampled after allogeneic stem cell transplant with posttransplant cyclophosphamide.

CDR3 in DNA: TGTGCCAGCAGCCCTGACCGGGCAGAGGGAGAGACCCAGTACTTC. It codes for CASSPDRAEGETQYF. The chain joins TRBV7-3 to TRBJ2-5; D possibly corresponds to TRBD2 (5 bases). Trimming removed 5 bases at V and 4 bases at J, with 17 bases between. The germline CDR1 and CDR2 sequences are SGHTA and FQGTGA. The CDR3 has 15 residues.